A selection of T cell receptor beta chains follows, all from one sample in a study of T cell responses to AZD1222 COVID-19 vaccine. Generated by immunoSEQ multiplex PCR, the TCRdb table keeps only in-frame clones and is missing some. The sample has approximately 74,000 clones, more than 80% seen once. The sequencing used peripheral blood, collected on day 0 of AZD1222 vaccination. These receptors were obtained from an adult in good health. CDR3s include the opening cysteine and the closing phenylalanine or tryptophan. The D gene is left open where the match is weak. Rows may omit the clone size; those that give it use once, few, many or a size class.

CDR3 length: 17
clone size: .
J gene: TRBJ1-6
D gene: .
V gene: TRBV4-3
CDR3 protein: CASSQGPVGLGNSPLHF
CDR3 DNA: TGCGCCAGCAGCCAAGGTCCGGTGGGGTTGGGGAATTCACCCCTCCACTTT

CDR3 length: 15
clone size: few
J gene: TRBJ2-3
D gene: TRBD2
V gene: TRBV11-2
CDR3 protein: CASSGTSGGTDTQYF
CDR3 DNA: TGTGCCAGCTCCGGGACTAGCGGGGGGACAGATACGCAGTATTTT

CDR3 length: 16
clone size: .
J gene: TRBJ2-1
D gene: .
V gene: TRBV7-3
CDR3 protein: CASSLTQALEGNEQFF
CDR3 DNA: TGTGCCAGCAGCTTAACGCAGGCCCTCGAGGGGAATGAGCAGTTCTTC

CDR3 length: 18
clone size: .
J gene: TRBJ2-1
D gene: TRBD2
V gene: TRBV7-8
CDR3 protein: CASSLTLAGASSYNEQFF
CDR3 DNA: TGTGCCAGCAGCTTAACCCTAGCGGGGGCCAGCTCCTACAATGAGCAGTTCTTC

CDR3 length: 15
clone size: .
J gene: TRBJ1-1
D gene: TRBD1
V gene: TRBV19
CDR3 protein: CASSLQGNMNTEAFF
CDR3 DNA: TGTGCCAGTAGTCTACAGGGGAACATGAACACTGAAGCTTTCTTT

CDR3 length: 18
clone size: .
J gene: TRBJ1-3
D gene: TRBD1
V gene: TRBV7-2
CDR3 protein: CASSFFLGQGLSGNTIYF
CDR3 DNA: TGTGCCAGCAGCTTTTTCTTGGGACAGGGTTTGTCTGGAAACACCATATATTTT

CDR3 length: 16
clone size: .
J gene: TRBJ1-1
D gene: .
V gene: TRBV6-1
CDR3 protein: CASSESLGRGRTEAFF
CDR3 DNA: TGTGCCAGCAGTGAATCTCTTGGCAGGGGCAGGACTGAAGCTTTCTTT

CDR3 length: 11
clone size: .
J gene: TRBJ1-1
D gene: .
V gene: TRBV9
CDR3 protein: CASILGTEAFF
CDR3 DNA: TGTGCCAGCATCCTAGGGACTGAAGCTTTCTTT

CDR3 length: 17
clone size: few
J gene: TRBJ2-7
D gene: TRBD1
V gene: TRBV28
CDR3 protein: CASSSPRSGTGHYEQYF
CDR3 DNA: TGTGCCAGCAGTTCTCCCCGGTCAGGGACAGGGCACTACGAGCAGTACTTC

CDR3 length: 13
clone size: .
J gene: TRBJ1-1
D gene: TRBD1
V gene: TRBV7-3
CDR3 protein: CASSSRGQTEAFF
CDR3 DNA: TGTGCCAGCAGCTCCAGGGGGCAAACTGAAGCTTTCTTT

CDR3 length: 20
clone size: .
J gene: TRBJ2-7
D gene: TRBD1
V gene: TRBV14
CDR3 protein: CASSQGPGQGYTRSSYEQYF
CDR3 DNA: TGTGCCAGCAGCCAAGGGCCGGGACAGGGGTATACCCGGAGCTCCTACGAGCAGTACTTC

CDR3 length: 13
clone size: .
J gene: TRBJ1-5
D gene: .
V gene: TRBV30
CDR3 protein: CAWRSTANQPQHF
CDR3 DNA: TGTGCCTGGAGGTCGACAGCCAATCAGCCCCAGCATTTT

CDR3 length: 13
clone size: .
J gene: TRBJ1-6
D gene: .
V gene: TRBV28
CDR3 protein: CASIGQNNSPLHF
CDR3 DNA: TGTGCCAGCATCGGACAGAATAATTCACCCCTCCACTTT

CDR3 length: 16
clone size: .
J gene: TRBJ1-1
D gene: TRBD1
V gene: TRBV27
CDR3 protein: CASSLSGTGYSTEAFF
CDR3 DNA: TGTGCCAGCAGTTTATCCGGGACAGGGTACTCCACTGAAGCTTTCTTT

CDR3 length: 12
clone size: .
J gene: TRBJ2-7
D gene: TRBD1
V gene: TRBV30
CDR3 protein: CAWKQGVHEQYF
CDR3 DNA: TGTGCCTGGAAACAGGGGGTACACGAGCAGTACTTC

CDR3 length: 15
clone size: .
J gene: TRBJ2-7
D gene: .
V gene: TRBV7-8
CDR3 protein: CASSSRRGPTYEQYF
CDR3 DNA: TGTGCCAGCAGCTCGCGGCGGGGACCCACCTACGAGCAGTACTTC

CDR3 length: 13
clone size: .
J gene: TRBJ1-5
D gene: .
V gene: TRBV6-6
CDR3 protein: CASRYRVNQPQHF
CDR3 DNA: TGTGCCAGCAGATACAGGGTCAATCAGCCCCAGCATTTT

CDR3 length: 14
clone size: .
J gene: TRBJ1-1
D gene: .
V gene: TRBV27
CDR3 protein: CASSIGGQRTEAFF
CDR3 DNA: TGTGCCAGCAGTATCGGGGGCCAGAGGACTGAAGCTTTCTTT